This entry lists 31 T cell receptor beta chains sequenced from one sample in a study of graft-versus-host responses after intestinal transplantation. Sequencing used immunoSEQ multiplex PCR; TCRdb keeps in-frame clones, though not all of them. The sample records roughly 120,000 clones, about 94% being singletons. No antigen is known for these receptors. Sequenced here: unstimulated CD8+ T cells sorted from spleen or lymph node cells, sampled before intestinal transplant. Every receptor here comes from a human donor who received an intestinal transplant.

The chain uses TRBV2 and TRBJ2-3, with a possible D match to TRBD2 (7 bases). The V gene lost 7 bases and the J gene lost 2 bases, with 25 bases spanning the gap. The CDR3 is 18 amino acids. Germline values: CDR1 SNHLY, CDR2 FYNNEI. The CDR3 nucleotides are TGTGCCAGCATCAAAGGGCGGGGAAGGGGGGGGCCCACAGATACGCAGTATTTT. Translating it yields CASIKGRGRGGPTDTQYF.

About this clone: This CDR3 is also generated by other DNA sequences in the sample. The V gene is TRBV27, the J gene TRBJ2-7; TRBD2 agrees at 11 bases. The ends lost 4 bases at V and 2 bases at J; junction bases unmatched: 1. The V gene's germline CDR1 is MNHEY and CDR2 SMNVEV (reference sequence). CDR3 length equals 14 residues. CDR3 sequence (DNA): TGTGCCAGCAGTTCGGGACTAGCGGCCTACGAGCAGTACTTC. This codes for CASSSGLAAYEQYF.

The rearrangement joins TRBV9 to TRBJ1-1; TRBD1 matches at 9 bases. The CDR3 has 15 amino acids. J gave up 5 bases and V 4 bases, and 9 bases lay outside the gene matches. From germline, CDR1 is SGDLS and CDR2 YYNGEE. The CDR3 sequence: CASSPYRDRVTEAFF. CDR3 bases: TGTGCCAGCAGCCCTTACCGGGACAGGGTAACTGAAGCTTTCTTT.

V is TRBV5-1 and J is TRBJ2-1; TRBD2 agrees at 13 bases. V trimming: 4 bases; J trimming: 7 bases; junction bases outside the gene matches: 11. CDR1 SGHRS and CDR2 YFSETQ come from the germline V gene. The CDR3 extends over 17 amino acids. The CDR3 loop reads CASSPTRTSGRVNEQFF. CDR3 nucleotide sequence: TGCGCCAGCAGCCCTACGAGGACTAGCGGGAGAGTAAATGAGCAGTTCTTC.

The CDR3: CASSFAGDYGYTF. In DNA form, the CDR3 reads TGTGCCAGCAGCTTTGCAGGAGACTATGGCTACACCTTC. The chain links TRBV7-6 to TRBJ1-2; D not resolved. Deletions cut 3 bases from V and 3 bases from J, with 8 bases between. This CDR3 has 13 amino acids. CDR1 is SGHVS, CDR2 FNYEAQ, per germline. Looking up the rest from reference TRBV7-6 and TRBJ1-2 gives the full variable domain: GAGVSQSPRYKVTKRGQDVALRCDPISGHVSLYWYRQALGQGPEFLTYFNYEAQQDKSGLPNDRFSAERPEGSISTLTIQRTEQRDSAMYRCASSFAGDYGYTFGSGTRLTVV.

This rearrangement joins TRBV19 to TRBJ1-1, with D perhaps TRBD1 (6 bases). Trimming removed 2 bases at V and 3 bases at J, with 7 bases between. Per the germline V gene, CDR1 is LNHDA and CDR2 is SQIVND (reference sequence). CDR3 length equals 13 residues. In DNA, the CDR3 is TGTGCCAGTAGTATATCAGGGGACACTGAAGCTTTCTTT. Amino acids: CASSISGDTEAFF.

CDR3 amino acids: CATSIPGQGNEKLFF. CDR3 coding DNA: TGTGCCACCAGCATACCGGGACAGGGGAATGAAAAACTGTTTTTT. This chain joins TRBV15 and TRBJ1-4, with 10 bases identical to TRBD1. Losses at the gene ends were 4 bases for V and 5 bases for J; bases not matched to a gene: 4. Germline values: CDR1 LNHNV, CDR2 YYDKDF (reference sequence). The CDR3 sequence is 15 residues long.

The chain carries TRBV9 and TRBJ2-1; 11 bases agree with TRBD1. Germline V gives CDR1 SGDLS, CDR2 YYNGEE. The CDR3 has 17 residues. Germline trimming cut 4 bases from V and 1 base from J; bases unmatched to any gene: 7. CDR3 residues: CASSPWGTGGSYNEQFF. CDR3 coding DNA: TGTGCCAGCAGCCCTTGGGGGACAGGGGGGTCCTACAATGAGCAGTTCTTC.

The CDR3 is CACTDSRGARAEAFF. The CDR3 DNA reads as TGTGCCTGCACTGACAGTCGGGGGGCGCGCGCTGAAGCTTTCTTT. V usage is TRBV30 and J usage is TRBJ1-1; tentatively, D is TRBD1 (6 bases). This CDR3 is built from 15 residues. The germline gives CDR1 GTSNPN, CDR2 SVGIG (reference sequence). V lost 6 bases and J 6 bases, leaving 23 bases between the germline ends.

CDR3 DNA sequence: TGTGCCAGCAGACGGATGGGGGATGAGCAGTTCTTC. Its protein product is CASRRMGDEQFF. This rearrangement joins TRBV7-9 to TRBJ2-1; D tentatively reads TRBD1 or TRBD2 (5 bases each). V was shortened by 6 bases and J by 8 bases, with 11 bases between the two germline ends. This CDR3 is 12 amino acids long. Germline V gene data show CDR1 as SEHNR and CDR2 as FQNEAQ (reference sequence).

The chain uses TRBV5-1 and TRBJ1-1; D might be TRBD1 (6 bases). The V gene's germline CDR1 is SGHRS and CDR2 YFSETQ. Trimming pared 0 bases from V and 6 bases from J, leaving 12 bases between. The length of the CDR3 is 14 residues. The CDR3 here is CASSLEGGLSEAFF. The CDR3 region has the DNA TGCGCCAGCAGCTTGGAGGGGGGCCTTTCTGAAGCTTTCTTT.

This chain links TRBV7-8 with TRBJ2-5, with 8 bases fitting TRBD1. The J call may be in error: the DNA end matches TRBJ2-7 better. CDR3 size: 12 residues. Germline loops: CDR1 SGHVS, CDR2 FQNEAQ. The CDR3 loop is CASSLTGGEQYF. CDR3 coding DNA: TGTGCCAGCAGCTTAACAGGGGGCGAGCAGTACTTC.

V is TRBV27 and J is TRBJ2-1; D gene ambiguous. This CDR3 comprises 16 residues. The V gene's germline CDR1 is MNHEY and CDR2 SMNVEV (reference sequence). V lost 3 bases, J lost 0 bases, and 12 bases lay in between. In DNA form, the CDR3 reads TGTGCCAGCAGTTTGACTGGCTCTAGCTCCTACAATGAGCAGTTCTTC. This encodes CASSLTGSSSYNEQFF.

V is TRBV13 and J is TRBJ2-7, with TRBD1 as a possible D gene (6 bases). Deletions cut 0 bases from V and 5 bases from J, with 14 bases between. Germline V gene sequence: CDR1 PRHDT, CDR2 FYEKMQ (reference sequence). The CDR3 sequence is 15 residues long. DNA of the CDR3: TGTGCCAGCAGCTTAGGTGGGCCAGGGGTCGACGAGCAGTACTTC. Residues: CASSLGGPGVDEQYF.

The V gene is TRBV27, the J gene TRBJ2-7; 14 nucleotides align to TRBD2. The germline gives CDR1 MNHEY, CDR2 SMNVEV (reference sequence). J lost 3 bases, V lost 3 bases, and 7 bases had no gene match. The CDR3 sequence is 17 residues long. This CDR3 reads CASSFLGLAGVFYEQYF. CDR3 coding DNA: TGTGCCAGCAGTTTCCTGGGACTAGCGGGAGTCTTCTACGAGCAGTACTTC.

This chain connects TRBV9 to TRBJ2-5; TRBD2 agrees at 7 bases. The V segment lost 0 bases and the J segment 11 bases; nucleotides outside the gene matches: 13. CDR1 and CDR2 (germline): SGDLS, YYNGEE. CDR3 length: 15 amino acids. CDR3 loop: CASSVGGSSSREQYF. DNA of the CDR3: TGTGCCAGCAGCGTAGGGGGGTCCTCCTCGCGGGAGCAGTACTTC.

The V and J genes are TRBV27 and TRBJ2-7; tentative D call: TRBD2 (5 bases). V dropped 3 bases and J dropped 5 bases, with 17 bases sitting between them. Germline V gene lookup returns CDR1 MNHEY and CDR2 SMNVEV (reference sequence). This CDR3 is built from 15 residues. The CDR3 DNA reads TGTGCCAGCAGTTTGGGAGACGGCAGAGGGAACGAGCAGTACTTC. Translation gives CASSLGDGRGNEQYF.

The chain combines TRBV9 with TRBJ2-5; TRBD2 is a possible D gene (6 bases). The CDR3 consists of 18 residues. Germline V CDR1 and CDR2: SGDLS, YYNGEE. The V and J ends lost 0 bases and 1 base respectively, with 19 bases between them. The CDR3 sequence: CASSVGSWGLKSQETQYF. CDR3 bases: TGTGCCAGCAGCGTAGGAAGTTGGGGACTTAAGAGCCAAGAGACCCAGTACTTC.

The chain uses TRBV2 and TRBJ2-6; D tentatively fits TRBD1 or TRBD2 (6 bases each). V lost 5 bases and J lost 1, with 15 bases in between. CDR3 length: 17 amino acids. CDR1 and CDR2 (germline): SNHLY, FYNNEI. The CDR3 loop reads CASSRRGTGSGANVLTF. The CDR3, as DNA: TGTGCCAGCAGTCGGAGGGGTACAGGGTCTGGGGCCAACGTCCTGACTTTC.

The rearrangement joins TRBV29-1 to TRBJ2-7; D gene uncertain. Looked up from germline, CDR1 is SQVTM and CDR2 is ANQGSEA. This CDR3 spans 11 amino acids. The V end was cut by 3 bases, the J end by 2 bases, with 5 bases between. The CDR3 region is CSVELAYEQYF. CDR3 in DNA: TGCAGCGTTGAGCTAGCCTACGAGCAGTACTTC.

The chain employs TRBV9 and TRBJ1-2, with 10 nucleotides matching TRBD1. The CDR3 runs 18 residues. CDR1 is SGDLS, CDR2 YYNGEE, per germline. Trimming at V came to 3 bases and at J to 1 base, leaving 12 bases not matched to a gene. The CDR3 DNA follows: TGTGCCAGCAGCGCTTATTACGGGACAGGGGAGAATAACTATGGCTACACCTTC. This sequence encodes CASSAYYGTGENNYGYTF. Based on the CDR3 plus reference TRBV9 and TRBJ1-2, the full variable domain is DSGVTQTPKHLITATGQRVTLRCSPRSGDLSVYWYQQSLDQGLQFLIQYYNGEERAKGNILERFSAQQFPDLHSELNLSSLELGDSALYFCASSAYYGTGENNYGYTFGSGTRLTVV.

This clone was picked up a small number of times. The chain has TRBV7-9 and TRBJ2-2, with no clear D. CDR3 length: 13 residues. Between the trimmed V and J ends, which lost 4 bases and 5 bases, there was a span of 8 bases. Germline lookup yields CDR1 SEHNR and CDR2 FQNEAQ (reference sequence). In nucleotides, the CDR3 is TGTGCCAGCAGCTCAGACCTGACCGGGGAGCTGTTTTTT. Translated: CASSSDLTGELFF.

This clone has a handful of counts. The V and J genes are TRBV10-3 and TRBJ1-2; D unresolved. CDR1 is ENHRY, CDR2 SYGVKD, per germline. The CDR3 runs to 13 residues. The V end was cut by 4 bases, the J end by 6 bases, with 12 bases between. CDR3 sequence reads: CAISVEGRNGYTF. The CDR3 DNA follows: TGTGCCATCAGTGTGGAGGGAAGGAATGGCTACACCTTC.

The V call is TRBV5-6, the J call TRBJ2-7; 7 positions match TRBD2. Germline V lookup: CDR1 SGHDT, CDR2 YYEEEE. The V and J ends lost 3 bases and 0 bases, in that order; junction bases with no gene match: 12. CDR3 size: 17 residues. The CDR3 DNA follows: TGTGCCAGCAGCTCACCCGACGGCGGGGGACGCTCCTACGAGCAGTACTTC. Its protein product is CASSSPDGGGRSYEQYF.

The rearrangement joins TRBV28 to TRBJ2-7; TRBD1 or TRBD2 may be the D gene (6 bases each). The CDR3 has 16 residues. Trimming took 5 bases from V and 5 from J, leaving 22 bases between them. Germline V CDR1 and CDR2: MDHEN, SYDVKM. The CDR3: CASSPLLAGGGNEQYF. CDR3 sequence (DNA): TGTGCCAGCAGTCCCCTTCTGGCCGGGGGCGGAAACGAGCAGTACTTC.

The V gene is TRBV11-2, the J gene TRBJ2-1; 10 nucleotides line up with TRBD2. The CDR3 extends over 16 amino acids. The germline V gene has CDR1 SGHAT and CDR2 FQNNGV. V shed 5 bases, J shed 5 bases, and the junction held 9 bases outside the gene matches. CDR3 coding DNA: TGTGCCAGCAGCCCGATGGGGCTAGCGGGAGACAATGAGCAGTTCTTC. This gives the protein CASSPMGLAGDNEQFF.

V and J are TRBV9 and TRBJ2-7; 9 positions match TRBD2. Per germline, CDR1 SGDLS and CDR2 YYNGEE. The CDR3 covers 14 residues. V lost 4 bases to trimming and J lost 4 bases; unmatched junction nucleotides: 6. The CDR3 sequence is CASSPGGRAYEQYF. The CDR3 DNA follows: TGTGCCAGCAGCCCCGGCGGGAGGGCATACGAGCAGTACTTC.

A remark on this clone: This sample also contains other DNA sequences that code for the same CDR3. This chain links TRBV9 with TRBJ2-3; D gene unclear. This CDR3 comprises 13 residues. V was shortened by 0 bases and J by 0 bases, with 2 bases between the two germline ends. The germline V gene encodes CDR1 SGDLS and CDR2 YYNGEE. The CDR3, as DNA: TGTGCCAGCAGCGTAGTCAGCACAGATACGCAGTATTTT. This encodes CASSVVSTDTQYF.

The J gene is TRBJ1-4, the V gene TRBV11-2; D gene uncertain. Germline assignment: CDR1 SGHAT and CDR2 FQNNGV. There are 15 residues in the CDR3. The ends were cut back, 5 bases at V and 0 bases at J, with 10 bases in the middle. The CDR3 reads CASSPAWATNEKLFF. Here the CDR3 DNA reads TGTGCCAGCAGCCCCGCCTGGGCAACTAATGAAAAACTGTTTTTT.

The chain couples TRBV5-1 to TRBJ2-3, with 8 bases lining up with TRBD2. The CDR3 extends over 16 amino acids. V gave up 0 bases and J gave up 0 bases; unmatched junction bases: 3. Per the germline V gene, CDR1 is SGHRS and CDR2 is YFSETQ. The CDR3 reads CASSLEAGGSTDTQYF. The CDR3 DNA is TGCGCCAGCAGCTTGGAGGCGGGGGGAAGCACAGATACGCAGTATTTT.

This chain links TRBV27 with TRBJ2-7; unclear D gene. This CDR3 comprises 14 residues. Trimming took off 5 bases at V and 6 bases at J, with 17 bases between the two ends. Germline V gene data show CDR1 as MNHEY and CDR2 as SMNVEV (reference sequence). The CDR3: CASSPSIAGPEQYF. The CDR3 nucleotides read TGTGCCAGCAGTCCTTCGATCGCAGGTCCCGAGCAGTACTTC.